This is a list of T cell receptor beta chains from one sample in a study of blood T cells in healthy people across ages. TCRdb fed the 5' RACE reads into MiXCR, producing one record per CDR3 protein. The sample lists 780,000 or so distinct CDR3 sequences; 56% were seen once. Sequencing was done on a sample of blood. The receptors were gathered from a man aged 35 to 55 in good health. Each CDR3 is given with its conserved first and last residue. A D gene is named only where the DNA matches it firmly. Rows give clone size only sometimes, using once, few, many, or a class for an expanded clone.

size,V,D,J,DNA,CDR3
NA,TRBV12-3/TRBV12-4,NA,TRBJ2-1,TGTGCCAGCAGTCCGGGACTGCAGGGGAATGAGCAGTTCTTC,CASSPGLQGNEQFF
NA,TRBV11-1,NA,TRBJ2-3,TGTACCAGCAGCCCCTACAGGGGCACAGATACGCAGTATTTT,CTSSPYRGTDTQYF
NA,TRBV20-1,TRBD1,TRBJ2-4,TGCAGTGCTGTCAGGGGGTTGACCAAAAACATTCAGCACTTC,CSAVRGLTKNIQHF
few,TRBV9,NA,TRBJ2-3,TGTGCCAGCACCCCCATCCCTAGCACAGATACGCAGTATTTT,CASTPIPSTDTQYF
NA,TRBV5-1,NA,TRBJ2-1,TGCGCCAGCACTCGAACAGTGGATAATGAGCAGTTCTTC,CASTRTVDNEQFF
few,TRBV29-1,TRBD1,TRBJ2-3,TGCAGCGTCCGGGACAGGAGCACAGATACGCAGTATTTT,CSVRDRSTDTQYF
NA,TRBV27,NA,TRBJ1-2,TGTGCCAGCAGGCGAAACAGGGTTGACTATGGCTACACCTTC,CASRRNRVDYGYTF
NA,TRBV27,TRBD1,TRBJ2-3,TGTGCCAGCAGCCCGGGACAGCCACAGGATACGCAGTATTTT,CASSPGQPQDTQYF
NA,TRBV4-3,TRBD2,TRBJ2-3,TGCGCCAGCAGCCAAGCACGGGAGGGCCCCGATACGCAGTATTTT,CASSQAREGPDTQYF
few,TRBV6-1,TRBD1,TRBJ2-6,TGTGCCAGCAGCAAGAACAGGGGGCTCGGGGCCAACGTCCTGACTTTC,CASSKNRGLGANVLTF
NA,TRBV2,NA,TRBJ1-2,TGTGCCAGCACCCGATATGTGACAGACACTAACTATGGCTACACCTTC,CASTRYVTDTNYGYTF
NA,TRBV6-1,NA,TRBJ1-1,TGTGCCACGACTCAGGGATACACTGAAGCTTTCTTT,CATTQGYTEAFF
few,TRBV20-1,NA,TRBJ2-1,TGCAGTGCTAGCCCTCCAGGGTACAATGAGCAGTTCTTC,CSASPPGYNEQFF
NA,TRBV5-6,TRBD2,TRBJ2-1,TGTGCCAGCAGCCTGGGACTAGCGGGCCATGAGCAGTTCTTC,CASSLGLAGHEQFF
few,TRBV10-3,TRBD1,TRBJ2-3,TGTGCCATCAGTGAGACCGGGACAGGCACAGATACGCAGTATTTT,CAISETGTGTDTQYF
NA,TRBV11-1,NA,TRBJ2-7,TGTGCCAGCAGCTCCAGGGACCCTGGTAGAACCTACGAGCAGTACTTC,CASSSRDPGRTYEQYF
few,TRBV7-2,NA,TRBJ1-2,TGTGCCAGCAGCTTAGTGGTTTCAGGGAACTATGGCTACACCTTC,CASSLVVSGNYGYTF
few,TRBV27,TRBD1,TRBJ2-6,TGTGCCAGCAGTTGGACAGGCGGTATCTCTGGGGCCAACGTCCTGACTTTC,CASSWTGGISGANVLTF
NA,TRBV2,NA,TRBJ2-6,TGTGCCAGCAGTGCAGACAGCTCTGAGGCCAACGTCCTGACTTTC,CASSADSSEANVLTF
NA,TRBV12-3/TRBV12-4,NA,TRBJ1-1,TGTGCCAGCAGTTTAGAGGCGACCCAGGGACCCACTGAAGCTTTCTTT,CASSLEATQGPTEAFF
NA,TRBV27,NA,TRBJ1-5,TGTGCCAGCAGTTTATCTCCTAATCAGCCCCAGCATTTT,CASSLSPNQPQHF
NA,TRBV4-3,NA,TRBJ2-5,TGCGTCAGCAGCCAAGAAGTTCGGGGTATGCAAGAGACCCAGTACTTC,CVSSQEVRGMQETQYF
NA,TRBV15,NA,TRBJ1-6,TGTGCCACCAGCAGAGGAACGCTAGCCGAGGGGCCCCTCCACTTT,CATSRGTLAEGPLHF
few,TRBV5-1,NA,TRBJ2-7,TGCGCCAGCAGCTTGGGACTCGAGCAGTACTTC,CASSLGLEQYF
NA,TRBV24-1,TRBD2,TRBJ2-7,TGTGCCACCAGTGGTCTAGCGGGCGACGCCTACGAGCAGTACTTC,CATSGLAGDAYEQYF
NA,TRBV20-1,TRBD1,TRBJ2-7,TGCAGTGCTAGCTTGGACAGGGAAGGCGGGGAGCAGTACTTC,CSASLDREGGEQYF
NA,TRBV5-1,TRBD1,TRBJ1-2,TGCGCCAGCACCTCGGGGACAGGGAGGCCTAACTATGGCTACACCTTC,CASTSGTGRPNYGYTF
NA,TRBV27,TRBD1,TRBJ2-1,TGTGCCAGCAGATCGGACAGGGGGAACAATGAGCAGTTCTTC,CASRSDRGNNEQFF
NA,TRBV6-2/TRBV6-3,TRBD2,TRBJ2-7,TGTGCCAGCAGTTTCCAGGGACTAGCGGGAGTTCACGAGCAGTACTTC,CASSFQGLAGVHEQYF
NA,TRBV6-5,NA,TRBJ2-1,TGTGCCAGCAGTTACTTAGGGAGTCCTGAGCAGTTCTTC,CASSYLGSPEQFF
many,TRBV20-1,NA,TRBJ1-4,TGCAGTGCTAGAGAGCAGCGGCGGGAGAATGAAAAACTGTTTTTT,CSAREQRRENEKLFF
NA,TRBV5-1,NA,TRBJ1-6,TGCGCCAGCAGCTTGGAGACGGACGGTAATTCACCCCTCCACTTT,CASSLETDGNSPLHF
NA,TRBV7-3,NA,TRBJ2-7,TGTGCCAGCAGCCTAGATAGCGGTGGCTACAATGAGCAGTACTTC,CASSLDSGGYNEQYF